This TCR beta chain was documented in a study of neurological immune-mediated disorders. Time point reported: longitudinal time-point 2. Unsorted libraries were generated from 2 million PBMCs. These cells had been stored in RNAlater at -80 C. MiXCR, run by TCRdb on the 5' RACE reads, gives a single entry per CDR3 protein. The sample has more than 55,000 distinct CDR3 sequences, roughly 10% seen once. Many counts were recorded for this clonotype. The junction had 8 bases not matched to a gene; V was cut back by 6 bases and J by 2 bases. The germline CDR1 and CDR2 sequences are DFQATT and SNEGSKA (reference sequence). The CDR3 contains 14 residues.

This receptor was identified in a man aged 25 to 40 in good health. Sequencing was done on a sample of PBMCs. The chain links TRBV20-1 to TRBJ2-5; 8 nucleotides agree with TRBD2. In DNA, the CDR3 is TGCAGTGCCTTAATACTAGCGGAACAAGAGACCCAGTACTTC. Translating gives CSALILAEQETQYF.